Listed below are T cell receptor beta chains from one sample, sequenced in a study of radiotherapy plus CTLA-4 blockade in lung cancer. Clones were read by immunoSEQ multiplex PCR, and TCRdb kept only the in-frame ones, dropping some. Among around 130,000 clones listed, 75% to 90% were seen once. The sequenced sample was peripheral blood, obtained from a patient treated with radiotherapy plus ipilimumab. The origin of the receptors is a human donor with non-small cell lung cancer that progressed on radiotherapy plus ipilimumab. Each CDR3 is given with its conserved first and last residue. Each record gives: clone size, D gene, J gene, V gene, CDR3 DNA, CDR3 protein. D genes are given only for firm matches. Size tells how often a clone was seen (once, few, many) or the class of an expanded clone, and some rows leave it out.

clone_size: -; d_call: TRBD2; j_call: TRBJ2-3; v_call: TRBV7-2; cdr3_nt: TGTGCCAGCAGCTTCGGGCTAGCGGGAGCAAATACGCAGTATTTT; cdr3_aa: CASSFGLAGANTQYF
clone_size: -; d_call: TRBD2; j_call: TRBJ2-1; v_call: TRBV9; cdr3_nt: TGTGCCAGCAGCGCCAACCCAAAGGAACTAGCGAAATACAATGAGCAGTTCTTC; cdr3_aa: CASSANPKELAKYNEQFF
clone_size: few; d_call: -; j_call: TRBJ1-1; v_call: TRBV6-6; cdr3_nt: TGTGCCAGCAGTTACAGGTTGGGGGGAGACAACACTGAAGCTTTCTTT; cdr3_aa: CASSYRLGGDNTEAFF
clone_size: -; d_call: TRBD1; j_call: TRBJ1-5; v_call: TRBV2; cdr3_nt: TGTGCCAGCAGTGAGGGGGCAGGGGGCGTACAGCCCCAGCATTTT; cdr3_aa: CASSEGAGGVQPQHF
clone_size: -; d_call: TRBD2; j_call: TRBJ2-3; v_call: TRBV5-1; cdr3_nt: TGCGCCAGCAGCTCCGGGAGGAACACAGATACGCAGTATTTT; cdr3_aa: CASSSGRNTDTQYF
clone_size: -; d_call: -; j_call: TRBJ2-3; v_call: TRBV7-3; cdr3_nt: TGTGCCAGCAGCTTAAAACGCCCTTATGCGCAACAAACCCCGAATACGCAGTATTTT; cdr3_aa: CASSLKRPYAQQTPNTQYF
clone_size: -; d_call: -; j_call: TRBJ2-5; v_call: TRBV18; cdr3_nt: TGTGCCAGCTCACTGCGGGGCGGGGGCATGGAAGAGACCCAGTACTTC; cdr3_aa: CASSLRGGGMEETQYF
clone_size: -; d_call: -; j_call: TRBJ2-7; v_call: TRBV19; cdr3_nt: TGTGCCAGTAGTATAGAGGGACTGGGGCCTTACGAGCAGTACTTC; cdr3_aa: CASSIEGLGPYEQYF
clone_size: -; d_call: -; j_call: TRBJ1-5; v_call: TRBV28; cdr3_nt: TGTGCCAGCAGTTTATGGAGGGAAAATCAGCCCCAGCATTTT; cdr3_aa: CASSLWRENQPQHF
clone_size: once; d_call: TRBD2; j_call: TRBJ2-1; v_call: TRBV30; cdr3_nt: TGTGCCTGGACCCGACTAGCGGGAGGTTCCTACAATGAGCAGTTCTTC; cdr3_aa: CAWTRLAGGSYNEQFF